These 24 T cell receptor beta chains share one sample of origin, sequenced in a study of shared clonotypes between healthy human individuals. Generated by immunoSEQ multiplex PCR, the TCRdb table keeps only in-frame clones and is missing some. The table shows around 1.9 million clones, with 85% to 95% occurring only once. CD45RO-negative, CCR7-positively selected cells formed the naive CD8 fraction, excluding terminally differentiated effector memory CD45RA+ cells. The sequencing input was naive CD8+ T cells from PBMCs. All receptors come from a man aged 18-30 years in good health. Some clones in this sample may be carry-over from other donors' samples.

This clone was found a few times. The chain is built from TRBV2 and TRBJ1-5; D might be TRBD1 (6 bases). CDR3 length: 17 residues. Germline lookup yields CDR1 SNHLY and CDR2 FYNNEI. V was cut by 0 bases and J by 4 bases, with 16 bases left in between. CDR3 DNA: TGTGCCAGCAGTGAAGCTATTGGCGGCAGGGGAAATCAGCCCCAGCATTTT. It encodes CASSEAIGGRGNQPQHF.

The rearrangement joins TRBV19 to TRBJ1-1; no reliable D call. The CDR3 has 11 amino acids. Germline loops: CDR1 LNHDA, CDR2 SQIVND (reference sequence). V lost 1 base and J lost 7, with 4 bases in between. The CDR3 reads CASSIAREAFF. CDR3 sequence (DNA): TGTGCCAGTAGTATAGCTCGTGAAGCTTTCTTT.

The rearrangement links TRBV11-2 to TRBJ2-5; no clear D gene. There are 14 residues in the CDR3. Trimming removed 1 base from V and 5 bases from J, with 11 bases in between. Germline V CDR1 and CDR2: SGHAT, FQNNGV. The DNA for the CDR3 is TGTGCCAGCAGCTTAGCCAATCCTAGGGAGACCCAGTACTTC. Protein sequence: CASSLANPRETQYF.

The chain recombines TRBV7-2 with TRBJ2-7, with 11 bases lining up with TRBD2. The CDR3 length is 14 residues. Trimming removed 8 bases from V and 3 bases from J; junction bases left unmatched: 6. Germline lookup yields CDR1 SGHTA and CDR2 FQGNSA. The DNA of the CDR3 is TGTGCCAGCCAAGGACTAGCGGGCGTCTACGAGCAGTACTTC. Amino acids: CASQGLAGVYEQYF.

This clone appeared a single time. The chain combines TRBV4-3 with TRBJ1-2; D gene uncertain. The CDR3 totals 17 residues. The V gene lost 5 bases and the J gene lost 8 bases, with 27 bases spanning the gap. CDR1 and CDR2 (germline): LGHNA, YSLEER. The CDR3 DNA follows: TGCGCCAGCAGCTTATCCCGGGTCCGGTTGGATGGCTCGGGCTACACCTTC. Its protein product is CASSLSRVRLDGSGYTF.

The rearrangement links TRBV7-7 to TRBJ2-7; 10 bases fit TRBD1. Germline V gene data show CDR1 as SSHAT and CDR2 as FNYEAQ (reference sequence). The CDR3 runs 15 residues. Unmatched junction bases numbered 11, after V lost 5 bases and J lost 7 bases. The CDR3 DNA reads TGTGCCAGCAGCCTTGGCGGGACAGGGGTCGAGGAGCAGTACTTC. Protein product: CASSLGGTGVEEQYF.

This chain uses TRBV5-4 with TRBJ2-6, with D perhaps matching TRBD1 (6 bases). The CDR3 is 16 residues long. The V end lost 0 bases, the J end lost 2 bases, and 9 bases lay between the germline ends. Germline CDR1 and CDR2: SGHNT and YYREEE (reference sequence). CDR3 region: CASSLVAGAGANVLTF. The CDR3 DNA is TGTGCCAGCAGCTTGGTGGCAGGGGCTGGGGCCAACGTCCTGACTTTC.

This sequence joins TRBV7-8 and TRBJ1-2, with 7 positions matching TRBD1. With V trimmed by 5 bases and J by 4 bases, 4 bases remained unmatched. This CDR3 is built from 13 residues. CDR1 is SGHVS, CDR2 FQNEAQ, per germline. The CDR3 nucleotides are TGTGCCAGCAGCCCAGGGGGAAGCTATGGCTACACCTTC. It specifies CASSPGGSYGYTF. Using reference TRBV7-8 and TRBJ1-2 for the parts outside the CDR3, the full variable domain is GAGVSQSPRYKVAKRGQDVALRCDPISGHVSLFWYQQALGQGPEFLTYFQNEAQLDKSGLPSDRFFAERPEGSVSTLKIQRTQQEDSAVYLCASSPGGSYGYTFGSGTRLTVV.

A remark on this clone: The junction shows a germline mismatch at one end, possibly a read error. V and J are TRBV7-6 and TRBJ1-1; D gene ambiguous. The CDR3 consists of 14 residues. Germline CDR1 is SGHVS and CDR2 is FNYEAQ. The CDR3 nucleotides read TGTGCCAGCAGCTCCCTTTTAGGTTACAGTTCGATTGTCTTT. Protein: CASSSLLGYSSIVF. Combining the CDR3 with reference TRBV7-6 and TRBJ1-1 gives the whole variable domain GAGVSQSPRYKVTKRGQDVALRCDPISGHVSLYWYRQALGQGPEFLTYFNYEAQQDKSGLPNDRFSAERPEGSISTLTIQRTEQRDSAMYRCASSSLLGYSSIVFGQGTRLTVV.

The V gene is TRBV4-1, the J gene TRBJ2-7; the D is unclear. CDR3 length equals 14 residues. V dropped 1 base and J dropped 7 bases, with 14 bases sitting between them. Per germline, CDR1 MGHRA and CDR2 YSYEKL. CDR3 sequence reads: CASSQVGLVGEQYF. In DNA, the CDR3 is TGCGCCAGCAGCCAAGTAGGGTTGGTGGGGGAGCAGTACTTC.

The chain is built from TRBV28 and TRBJ1-2; a weak D match, TRBD1 (5 bases). The CDR3 sequence is 13 residues long. The germline V gene has CDR1 MDHEN and CDR2 SYDVKM. V gave up 5 bases and J gave up 2 bases, with 9 bases separating them. The CDR3 here is CASSHGANYGYTF. In DNA, the CDR3 is TGTGCCAGCAGTCACGGGGCGAACTATGGCTACACCTTC.

The V call is TRBV7-6, the J call TRBJ1-5; D remains unclear. Germline V gene lookup returns CDR1 SGHVS and CDR2 FNYEAQ. The V and J ends lost 4 bases and 7 bases respectively, with 11 bases between them. The CDR3 runs to 13 residues. The CDR3 DNA follows: TGTGCCAGCAGCTCGGGCACGCACCAGCCCCAGCATTTT. Its protein product is CASSSGTHQPQHF.

The chain recombines TRBV27 with TRBJ2-7; a weak D match, TRBD1 (6 bases). The ends were cut back, 2 bases at V and 5 bases at J, with 16 bases in the middle. Germline CDR1 and CDR2: MNHEY and SMNVEV (reference sequence). This CDR3 has 15 amino acids. In DNA form, the CDR3 reads TGTGCCAGCAGTTTAAAGAGGGACCCAGGGGACGAGCAGTACTTC. This gives the protein CASSLKRDPGDEQYF.

V is TRBV5-1 and J is TRBJ2-7; no clear D gene. The V gene's germline CDR1 is SGHRS and CDR2 YFSETQ. V shed 0 bases and J shed 3 bases, with 7 bases lying between them. The CDR3 totals 13 residues. CDR3 nucleotide sequence: TGCGCCAGCAGCTTGGTCCCCAGCTACGAGCAGTACTTC. Translation: CASSLVPSYEQYF.

The rearrangement joins TRBV28 to TRBJ1-1, with 8 bases identical to TRBD1. After removal of 3 bases from V and 5 bases from J, the junction contained 11 bases not matched to a gene. The V gene's germline CDR1 is MDHEN and CDR2 SYDVKM. The CDR3 sequence is 16 residues long. The CDR3 protein is CASSLSTTGARTEAFF. The CDR3 DNA is TGTGCCAGCAGTTTGTCGACGACAGGGGCAAGGACTGAAGCTTTCTTT.

The chain combines TRBV4-1 with TRBJ2-1; 13 bases match TRBD2. The CDR3 consists of 17 residues. V trimming: 3 bases; J trimming: 2 bases; junction bases outside the gene matches: 4. CDR1 is MGHRA, CDR2 YSYEKL, per germline. This CDR3 reads CASSQPGLAGTYNEQFF. CDR3 in DNA: TGCGCCAGCAGCCAGCCGGGACTAGCGGGAACCTACAATGAGCAGTTCTTC.

CDR3 in DNA: TGTGCCACCACCCCCCTCCCCCATAGCAATCAGCCCCAGCATTTT. It codes for CATTPLPHSNQPQHF. The genes are TRBV15 and TRBJ1-5; the D is unclear. This CDR3 is 15 amino acids long. Germline lookup yields CDR1 LNHNV and CDR2 YYDKDF (reference sequence). The V gene lost 7 bases and the J gene lost 0 bases, with 13 bases spanning the gap.

The rearrangement uses TRBV7-3 and TRBJ1-1, with D uncertain. CDR1 and CDR2 (germline): SGHTA, FQGTGA. V dropped 0 bases and J dropped 4 bases, with 9 bases sitting between them. This CDR3 comprises 14 residues. The CDR3 DNA sequence: TGTGCCAGCAGCTTAACCGGCCCTGGCACTGAAGCTTTCTTT. Translating gives CASSLTGPGTEAFF.

Comment on this clone: The sample contains more than one DNA sequence encoding this CDR3. This chain uses TRBV7-2 with TRBJ1-1; 7 bases fit TRBD1. CDR1 is SGHTA and CDR2 is FQGNSA in the germline V gene. The trim removed 2 bases at V and 4 bases at J, leaving 4 bases unmatched. The CDR3 extends over 14 amino acids. DNA for the CDR3: TGTGCCAGCAGCTTAAACAGGGGAATCACTGAAGCTTTCTTT. Amino acids: CASSLNRGITEAFF.

V gene TRBV5-1 combines with J gene TRBJ2-7, with D maybe TRBD1 (6 bases). V shed 2 bases and J shed 3 bases, with 15 bases lying between them. The CDR3 covers 15 residues. Germline-derived CDR1 and CDR2 are SGHRS and YFSETQ. CDR3 loop: CASSFTGLKNYEQYF. The CDR3 DNA sequence: TGCGCCAGCAGCTTTACAGGGTTGAAGAACTACGAGCAGTACTTC.

The chain recombines TRBV6-5 with TRBJ2-3, with D possibly being TRBD2 (5 bases). The CDR3 is 15 residues long. V was trimmed by 6 bases and J by 1 base, leaving 14 bases between them. From germline, CDR1 is MNHEY and CDR2 SVGAGI. The CDR3 nucleotides read TGTGCCAGCAGCCCCTCGGGAACAGGCACAGATACGCAGTATTTT. This gives the protein CASSPSGTGTDTQYF.

Of note for this clone: At one end, the junction sequence differs from germline, possibly due to a read error. The rearrangement joins TRBV30 to TRBJ2-7, with unresolved D. The CDR3 loop spans 12 amino acids. The germline V gene encodes CDR1 GTSNPN and CDR2 SVGIG (reference sequence). In nucleotides, the CDR3 is TGTGCCTGGAGTGTAACCTCCTCCGAGCAGTACTTC. Protein: CAWSVTSSEQYF.

The V gene is TRBV13, the J gene TRBJ1-1, with a weak D call TRBD1 (6 bases). Looked up from germline, CDR1 is PRHDT and CDR2 is FYEKMQ (reference sequence). Trimming stripped 4 bases from V and 11 bases from J, with 14 bases between. The CDR3 is 12 amino acids. CDR3 amino acids: CASSSRGGGAFF. CDR3 in DNA: TGTGCCAGCAGCTCCAGGGGTGGGGGCGCTTTCTTT.

The genes are TRBV10-3 and TRBJ1-3; tentative D call: TRBD1 (5 bases). The CDR3 sequence is 16 residues long. The germline gives CDR1 ENHRY, CDR2 SYGVKD. V was cut by 4 bases and J by 0 bases, with 13 bases left in between. CDR3 sequence: CAISVGTEGSGNTIYF. In DNA form, the CDR3 reads TGTGCCATCAGTGTCGGGACGGAGGGCTCTGGAAACACCATATATTTT.